This is a list of T cell receptor beta chains from one sample in a study of control samples from healthy donors and cancer patients. Using immunoSEQ multiplex PCR, the repertoire was profiled, and TCRdb retains in-frame clones only, with some absent. This table holds some 130,000 clones, 75% to 95% found once. Sequenced sample: blood. The receptors stem from a man between 18 and 29 years old in good health. Both conserved end residues are part of each CDR3. The D gene is left open where the match is weak. Some rows mark clone size as missing; the rest say once, few, many or name a class of expanded clone.

J gene: TRBJ1-2; D gene: NA; V gene: TRBV7-2; clone size: NA; CDR3 DNA: TGTGCCAGCAGCTTAACTCGCCTTAATGGCTACACCTTC; CDR3 protein: CASSLTRLNGYTF
J gene: TRBJ2-5; D gene: NA; V gene: TRBV5-4; clone size: once; CDR3 DNA: TGTGCCAGCCGGCCGGGGCTGAGGTGGGACGGACAAGAGACCCAGTACTTC; CDR3 protein: CASRPGLRWDGQETQYF
J gene: TRBJ2-1; D gene: TRBD2; V gene: TRBV4-1; clone size: NA; CDR3 DNA: TGCGCCAGCAGCCAAGAGTTTAGCGGGAGTTTGAACAATGAGCAGTTCTTC; CDR3 protein: CASSQEFSGSLNNEQFF
J gene: TRBJ2-2; D gene: NA; V gene: TRBV4-3; clone size: NA; CDR3 DNA: TGCGCCAGCAGCCAAGGGCGGGCCACCGGGGAGCTGTTTTTT; CDR3 protein: CASSQGRATGELFF
J gene: TRBJ2-2; D gene: NA; V gene: TRBV5-1; clone size: NA; CDR3 DNA: TGCGCCAGCAGCTTCGACGGAGCTAACACCGGGGAGCTGTTTTTT; CDR3 protein: CASSFDGANTGELFF
J gene: TRBJ2-3; D gene: NA; V gene: TRBV7-9; clone size: NA; CDR3 DNA: TGTGCCAGCAGCTCCCGGGGCACAGATACGCAGTATTTT; CDR3 protein: CASSSRGTDTQYF
J gene: TRBJ2-1; D gene: NA; V gene: TRBV9; clone size: NA; CDR3 DNA: TGTGCCAGCAGACAATCCGATTGGGGCTACAATGAGCAGTTCTTC; CDR3 protein: CASRQSDWGYNEQFF
J gene: TRBJ2-7; D gene: NA; V gene: TRBV5-6; clone size: NA; CDR3 DNA: TGTGCCAGCAGCTTGTGGCTGGCAGTCTACGAGCAGTACTTC; CDR3 protein: CASSLWLAVYEQYF
J gene: TRBJ1-3; D gene: NA; V gene: TRBV28; clone size: NA; CDR3 DNA: TGTGCCAGCAGTTTAAGGTTGGGAGCATCGGGGACCATATATTTT; CDR3 protein: CASSLRLGASGTIYF
J gene: TRBJ2-7; D gene: NA; V gene: TRBV14; clone size: NA; CDR3 DNA: TGTGCCAGCAGCCAACGCACCTGGACAGACCCCTCCTACGAGCAGTACTTC; CDR3 protein: CASSQRTWTDPSYEQYF
J gene: TRBJ2-5; D gene: NA; V gene: TRBV3-1/TRBV3-2; clone size: NA; CDR3 DNA: TGTGCCAGCAGCCAAGAAGGCGAGACCCAGTACTTC; CDR3 protein: CASSQEGETQYF
J gene: TRBJ2-1; D gene: TRBD2; V gene: TRBV3-1/TRBV3-2; clone size: once; CDR3 DNA: TGTGCCAGCAGCCAAGGGCGGGGGGGCGTCAATGAGCAGTTCTTC; CDR3 protein: CASSQGRGGVNEQFF
J gene: TRBJ2-5; D gene: NA; V gene: TRBV10-3; clone size: NA; CDR3 DNA: TGTGCCATCTCTTTTCGCCCGGATGAGACCCAGTACTTC; CDR3 protein: CAISFRPDETQYF
J gene: TRBJ1-5; D gene: NA; V gene: TRBV28; clone size: once; CDR3 DNA: TGTGCCAGCAGTTTAGATCAGGGAACAGACGGCAATCAGCCCCAGCATTTT; CDR3 protein: CASSLDQGTDGNQPQHF